This section outlines one T cell receptor (beta chain) sequence together with its context. Germline CDR1 reads SEHNR; CDR2 reads FQNEAQ (reference sequence). V lost 0 bases and J 6 bases, leaving 14 bases between the germline ends. This CDR3 is built from 15 residues. This sample was taken from a study of blood T cell repertoires in COVID-19. Overall study context: The study drew acute and convalescent COVID-19 samples from the United States, Italy and Spain. The cDNA or gDNA used as material had been derived from T cells, B-cell-depleted T cells, or PBMCs.

How the authors handled the data: Estimates of nucleated cell counts were drawn from the amplification of reference gene primers. Assay used: immunoSEQ multiplex PCR; TCRdb lists only in-frame clones, some missing. V and J calls and clone size are those listed in that table; D and trimming were worked out from the DNA. The table records some 80,000 clones, 65% to 80% of them present only once. Sample: peripheral blood. The sequence came from a woman older than 75 with active or convalescent COVID-19. The J gene is TRBJ1-2, the V gene TRBV7-9; D remains unclear. CDR3 loop: CASSLAGRVVDGYTF. Here the CDR3 DNA reads TGTGCCAGCAGCTTAGCAGGGCGGGTTGTGGATGGCTACACCTTC.